This TCR beta chain was found in a study of T cell responses to AZD1222 COVID-19 vaccine. Study-level findings and limits: Spike-spanning, vaccine-associated CD4 TCRs were dominant at 160-218 and 743-854.

On this clone itself: The antigen remains undetermined.

Looked up from germline, CDR1 is SGHTA and CDR2 is FQGNSA. V was clipped by 5 bases and J by 0 bases, with 11 bases between them. The CDR3 sequence is 15 residues long. Here immunoSEQ multiplex PCR was the method, and the copy in TCRdb shows in-frame clones only, minus some. This table holds 150,000 to 190,000 clones, 80% to 90% found once. V is TRBV7-2 and J is TRBJ1-3; no firm D call. The specimen was peripheral blood, collected 28 days after the second AZD1222 dose. The clonotype originates from an adult who received the AZD1222 COVID-19 vaccine. DNA for the CDR3: TGTGCCAGCAGCATTAACCCGAGCTCTGGAAACACCATATATTTT. Protein sequence: CASSINPSSGNTIYF.